This T cell receptor beta chain was documented in a study of shared clonotypes between healthy human individuals. Study-wide points: Relative to clonotypes present in all four donors, those not shared had lower generation probabilities.

The sorted-subset replicate PCRs were given about 210 ng DNA, which is some 29,000 T cell genomes. Clones were sequenced by immunoSEQ multiplex PCR, and TCRdb holds only the in-frame ones, with some missing. Of under 2.5 million clones listed, under 95% were seen once; the top ten hold approximately 0.4%. CDR3 length: 15 amino acids. V lost 1 base, J lost 1 base, and 3 bases stayed unmatched. CDR1 and CDR2 (germline): SGHRS, YFSETQ. For this clone: The antigen is unknown. This specimen includes other DNA sequences encoding the same CDR3.

This sequence joins TRBV5-1 and TRBJ2-7, with 9 bases identical to TRBD2. The source of this sequence is a man in his late teens or twenties in good health. Some clones in this sample may be carry-over from other donors' samples. Input material: naive CD4+ T cells from PBMCs. As for subset: CD45RA+ positively selected. In nucleotides, the CDR3 is TGCGCCAGCAGCTTGTTGGCGGGAGGGTCCTACGAGCAGTACTTC. Protein product: CASSLLAGGSYEQYF.